A single sample is the source of the 16 T cell receptor beta chains below, sequenced in a study of blood T cell repertoires in COVID-19. Some clones are missing from TCRdb's copy, which holds only in-frame ones; the method was immunoSEQ multiplex PCR. The sample yields some 80,000 clones, roughly 80% seen once. The source material was peripheral blood. Receptors originate from a man aged 60 to 69 with active or convalescent COVID-19.

As DNA, the CDR3 is TGTGCCAGCAGGGGGACAGGGGGCTACGAGCAGTACTTC. It encodes CASRGTGGYEQYF. The chain has TRBV6-5 and TRBJ2-7; 11 nucleotides match TRBD1. This CDR3 spans 13 amino acids. The germline gives CDR1 MNHEY, CDR2 SVGAGI. The junction had 1 base not matched to a gene; V was cut back by 6 bases and J by 3 bases.

In its sample, this clone was seen once. The chain links TRBV30 to TRBJ2-1; a weak D match, TRBD2 (7 bases). The germline V gene has CDR1 GTSNPN and CDR2 SVGIG (reference sequence). Trimming shortened V by 4 bases and J by 8 bases, and 27 bases separated the two germline ends. The CDR3 runs 17 residues. In DNA, the CDR3 is TGTGCCTGGAAAGAGTTTGCGGCGGGGGCCGGCAGAGATGAGCAGTTCTTC. This gives the protein CAWKEFAAGAGRDEQFF.

This chain connects TRBV19 to TRBJ1-5, with D possibly matching TRBD1 (6 bases). This CDR3 has 14 amino acids. V was shortened by 7 bases and J by 0 bases, with 10 bases between the two germline ends. In germline, CDR1 is LNHDA, CDR2 SQIVND (reference sequence). CDR3 sequence (DNA): TGTGCCAGTACCTTAGGGGGTAGCAATCAGCCCCAGCATTTT. It specifies CASTLGGSNQPQHF.

This sequence joins TRBV6-6 and TRBJ2-6; the D is unclear. CDR1 and CDR2 from the germline V gene are MNHNY and SVGAGI (reference sequence). The CDR3 is 16 amino acids. The V gene lost 6 bases and the J gene lost 2 bases, with 14 bases spanning the gap. As DNA, the CDR3 is TGTGCCAGCAGACCCGCGCTAGATCCTGGGGCCAACGTCCTGACTTTC. It translates to CASRPALDPGANVLTF.

This clone was observed a handful of times. The chain is built from TRBV5-4 and TRBJ1-4; no reliable D call. This CDR3 has 13 amino acids. Germline V gives CDR1 SGHNT, CDR2 YYREEE (reference sequence). Between the trimmed V and J ends, which lost 4 bases and 4 bases, there was a span of 8 bases. The CDR3 is CASSLQVNEKLFF. The CDR3 bases are TGTGCCAGCAGCCTCCAGGTTAATGAAAAACTGTTTTTT. Full variable domain (missing parts from reference TRBV5-4 and TRBJ1-4): ETGVTQSPTHLIKTRGQQVTLRCSSQSGHNTVSWYQQALGQGPQFIFQYYREEENGRGNFPPRFSGLQFPNYSSELNVNALELDDSALYLCASSLQVNEKLFFGSGTQLSVL.

The V call is TRBV5-1, the J call TRBJ2-7; possibly TRBD2 for D (7 bases). CDR1 is SGHRS, CDR2 YFSETQ, per germline. The CDR3 consists of 16 residues. The V end lost 4 bases, the J end lost 3 bases, and 20 bases lay between the germline ends. As DNA, the CDR3 is TGCGCCAGCAGCAGCGGGACAAACAACCTTTTCTACGAGCAGTACTTC. As protein: CASSSGTNNLFYEQYF. Based on the CDR3 plus reference TRBV5-1 and TRBJ2-7, the full variable domain is KAGVTQTPRYLIKTRGQQVTLSCSPISGHRSVSWYQQTPGQGLQFLFEYFSETQRNKGNFPGRFSGRQFSNSRSEMNVSTLELGDSALYLCASSSGTNNLFYEQYFGPGTRLTVT.

V usage is TRBV15 and J usage is TRBJ1-6, with D possibly being TRBD1 (6 bases). V was clipped by 11 bases and J by 7 bases, with 18 bases between them. The CDR3 extends over 14 amino acids. Germline V gene data show CDR1 as LNHNV and CDR2 as YYDKDF (reference sequence). CDR3 sequence (DNA): TGTGCCTCCCAGGGGCGGGGAGGGAATTCACCCCTCCACTTT. Protein sequence: CASQGRGGNSPLHF.

The rearrangement joins TRBV2 to TRBJ2-1, with 7 bases fitting TRBD1. V was clipped by 5 bases and J by 9 bases; unmatched bases: 1. Germline values: CDR1 SNHLY, CDR2 FYNNEI. The CDR3 runs 11 residues. The CDR3 DNA reads as TGTGCCAGCAGTAACAGGGGTGAGCAGTTCTTC. Protein product: CASSNRGEQFF.

The rearrangement links TRBV9 to TRBJ2-1; D is possibly TRBD2 (5 bases). Germline V gene sequence: CDR1 SGDLS, CDR2 YYNGEE. This CDR3 is 15 amino acids long. The V and J ends lost 0 bases and 8 bases respectively, with 15 bases between them. The CDR3 nucleotides are TGTGCCAGCAGCGTAGGGGCTAGCAATGGGGATGAGCAGTTCTTC. Its protein is CASSVGASNGDEQFF.

The rearrangement joins TRBV10-3 to TRBJ1-2; 7 bases are a match to TRBD1. The CDR3 totals 15 residues. The trim removed 4 bases at V and 8 bases at J, leaving 13 bases unmatched. Per germline, CDR1 ENHRY and CDR2 SYGVKD. The CDR3 nucleotides are TGTGCCATCAGTGGAAACAGGGGTGTTACGGAAGGCTACACCTTC. It encodes CAISGNRGVTEGYTF.

The rearrangement joins TRBV4-3 to TRBJ2-1; D possibly corresponds to TRBD2 (6 bases). The germline CDR1 and CDR2 sequences are LGHNA and YSLEER. Trimming removed 3 bases at V and 10 bases at J, with 22 bases between. The CDR3 loop spans 16 amino acids. CDR3 bases: TGCGCCAGCAGCCAGGACTTTAGCGGCGGCTTTCGCGAGCAGTTCTTC. Amino acid sequence: CASSQDFSGGFREQFF.

V gene TRBV11-3 combines with J gene TRBJ2-7; D is unclear. The CDR3 runs to 13 residues. CDR1 is SGHNT, CDR2 YENEEA, per germline. Between the trimmed V and J ends, which lost 2 bases and 3 bases, there was a span of 8 bases. This CDR3 reads CASSLNYGYEQYF. CDR3 nucleotide sequence: TGTGCCAGCAGCTTAAACTACGGCTACGAGCAGTACTTC.

V gene TRBV6-1 combines with J gene TRBJ1-2; D remains ambiguous. V shed 0 bases and J shed 0 bases, with 14 bases lying between them. Looked up from germline, CDR1 is MNHNS and CDR2 is SASEGT. The CDR3 consists of 17 residues. The CDR3, as DNA: TGTGCCAGCAGTGAAGCCGCAGGAACCTTAGCTAACTATGGCTACACCTTC. Its protein product is CASSEAAGTLANYGYTF.

As DNA, the CDR3 is TGTGCCACATGGGGGGAAACCAATGAGCAGTTCTTC. Translation gives CATWGETNEQFF. The V gene is TRBV10-3, the J gene TRBJ2-1; TRBD2 is a possible D gene (6 bases). With 10 bases removed from V and 6 bases from J, the gap between germline ends came to 13 bases. Germline-derived CDR1 and CDR2 are ENHRY and SYGVKD. The CDR3 loop spans 12 amino acids.

This clone was seen a handful of times. The chain carries TRBV6-2 or TRBV6-3 and TRBJ1-2, with TRBD1 matching 8 bases. This CDR3 is 12 amino acids long. Trimming took 5 bases from V and 6 from J; bases not matched to a gene: 2. CDR1 and CDR2 from the germline V gene are MNHEY and SVGEGT. The CDR3 loop is CASSKQGDGYTF. The CDR3 DNA reads as TGTGCCAGCAGTAAACAGGGGGATGGCTACACCTTC.

This chain connects TRBV24-1 to TRBJ2-2, with 10 bases aligning to TRBD1. CDR1 and CDR2 (germline): KGHDR, SFDVKD. The CDR3 loop spans 16 amino acids. After removal of 5 bases from V and 8 bases from J, the junction contained 10 bases not matched to a gene. CDR3 sequence (DNA): TGTGCCACCAGTGTTGACAGGGGGCCACATTCGGGGGAGCTGTTTTTT. This codes for CATSVDRGPHSGELFF.